This T cell receptor (beta chain) emerged from a study of blood T cell repertoires in COVID-19. Trimming took off 2 bases at V and 1 base at J, with 11 bases between the two ends. This CDR3 contains 15 residues. CDR1 and CDR2 from the germline V gene are SNHLY and FYNNEI. The table came from immunoSEQ multiplex PCR; TCRdb's copy has only in-frame clones and leaves some out. The repertoire holds over 90,000 clones, with approximately 80% as singletons. V and J are TRBV2 and TRBJ1-2; D is unresolved. Sequencing was done on a sample of peripheral blood. This clonotype was sampled from a human donor in a cohort sampled during active COVID-19. The CDR3 DNA reads TGTGCCAGCAGTGAAAACCCGTTTAGTAACTATGGCTACACCTTC. It translates to CASSENPFSNYGYTF.